Following are 11 T cell receptor beta chains from one sample sequenced in a study of T cell responses to AZD1222 COVID-19 vaccine. This table comes from immunoSEQ multiplex PCR, and its TCRdb copy is limited to in-frame clones, with some not included. The sample contains 100,000 to 150,000 clones, about 90% of which appear only once. The specimen comprised peripheral blood, sampled on day 0 of MenACWY control vaccination. These receptors were obtained from an adult in good health.

The chain has TRBV6-5 and TRBJ1-1; tentatively, D is TRBD1 (5 bases). Germline V CDR1 and CDR2: MNHEY, SVGAGI. The V gene lost 8 bases and the J gene lost 2 bases, with 12 bases spanning the gap. The CDR3 is made up of 13 amino acids. The CDR3 DNA follows: TGTGCCAGCGGGGCGGAGGGAAACACTGAAGCTTTCTTT. It translates to CASGAEGNTEAFF.

There are a few counts of this clone. The CDR3 DNA reads as TGTGCCAGCAGCTTAGTAGGGGGAAGGGGATACTACGAGCAGTACGTC. Its protein is CASSLVGGRGYYEQYV. The rearrangement uses TRBV11-2 and TRBJ2-7, with D possibly being TRBD1 (6 bases). The CDR3 is 16 residues long. V shed 1 base and J shed 3 bases, with 16 bases lying between them. Germline V gene data show CDR1 as SGHAT and CDR2 as FQNNGV.

This chain joins TRBV4-3 and TRBJ2-1, with 8 bases identical to TRBD2. This CDR3 contains 16 residues. J lost 4 bases, V lost 1 base, and 6 bases had no gene match. Germline V gene data show CDR1 as LGHNA and CDR2 as YSLEER. The CDR3 sequence: CASSQVPGLDYNEQFF. The CDR3 bases are TGCGCCAGCAGCCAAGTTCCGGGACTAGATTACAATGAGCAGTTCTTC.

The chain carries TRBV7-2 and TRBJ1-5, with D unclear. This CDR3 spans 13 amino acids. CDR1 is SGHTA and CDR2 is FQGNSA in the germline V gene. Trimming removed 1 base at V and 6 bases at J, with 7 bases between. As DNA, the CDR3 is TGTGCCAGCAGCTTAGAGTTGGTTCAGCCCCAGCATTTT. Encoded protein: CASSLELVQPQHF.

The table lists this clone with a count of one. V gene TRBV28 combines with J gene TRBJ1-2; 8 positions match TRBD1. The CDR3 is 15 residues long. Germline V gives CDR1 MDHEN, CDR2 SYDVKM. Trimming removed 5 bases from V and 1 base from J; junction bases left unmatched: 6. Here the CDR3 DNA reads TGTGCCAGCAGTGTCAAGACAGGGGTTAACTATGGCTACACCTTC. It translates to CASSVKTGVNYGYTF.

The V gene is TRBV6-2 or TRBV6-3, the J gene TRBJ1-5; D is unresolved. Germline CDR1 and CDR2: MNHEY and SVGEGT. V lost 6 bases, J lost 6 bases, and 12 bases lay in between. This CDR3 is 13 amino acids long. In nucleotides, the CDR3 is TGTGCCAGCAGCAACCTTTCGGGTCAGCCCCAGCATTTT. Residues: CASSNLSGQPQHF.

The chain links TRBV15 to TRBJ2-5; maybe TRBD2 (7 bases). The V gene's germline CDR1 is LNHNV and CDR2 YYDKDF (reference sequence). Deletions cut 5 bases from V and 1 base from J, with 14 bases between. This CDR3 comprises 15 residues. Here the CDR3 reads CATSRGGGSQETQYF. The CDR3 region has the DNA TGTGCCACCAGCCGGGGAGGGGGAAGCCAAGAGACCCAGTACTTC. The whole variable domain, remainder taken from reference TRBV15 and TRBJ2-5, is DAMVIQNPRYQVTQFGKPVTLSCSQTLNHNVMYWYQQKSSQAPKLLFHYYDKDFNNEADTPDNFQSRRPNTSFCFLDIRSPGLGDTAMYLCATSRGGGSQETQYFGPGTRLLVL.

V usage is TRBV18 and J usage is TRBJ2-3; 8 bases fit TRBD1. The germline V gene encodes CDR1 KGHSH and CDR2 LQKENI. J was trimmed by 4 bases and V by 2 bases; bases with no gene match: 11. This CDR3 is built from 17 residues. Here the CDR3 reads CASSPFLDRGKADTQYF. CDR3 sequence (DNA): TGTGCCAGCTCACCATTTCTCGACAGGGGTAAGGCAGATACGCAGTATTTT.

This chain uses TRBV14 with TRBJ1-2, with a possible D match to TRBD1 (5 bases). The germline gives CDR1 SGHDN, CDR2 FVKESK. This CDR3 region has 14 residues. V was clipped by 0 bases and J by 8 bases, with 13 bases between them. The CDR3 region has the DNA TGTGCCAGCAGCCAAGAAACAGGCGCGGCGGGCTACACCTTC. It yields the protein CASSQETGAAGYTF.

The rearrangement links TRBV28 to TRBJ2-1; 11 nucleotides align to TRBD2. V lost 6 bases to trimming and J lost 5 bases; unmatched junction nucleotides: 3. Per the germline V gene, CDR1 is MDHEN and CDR2 is SYDVKM. This CDR3 is built from 14 residues. The CDR3 spells CASSWTSGHNEQFF. CDR3 DNA sequence: TGTGCCAGCAGCTGGACTAGCGGGCACAATGAGCAGTTCTTC.

This sequence joins TRBV2 and TRBJ2-2, with unresolved D. Per germline, CDR1 SNHLY and CDR2 FYNNEI. The CDR3 runs to 14 residues. Trimming cost V 8 bases and J 1 base, with 11 bases left between them. The CDR3 sequence is CASLDLGNTGELFF. The DNA for the CDR3 is TGTGCCAGCTTGGATCTAGGGAACACCGGGGAGCTGTTTTTT.